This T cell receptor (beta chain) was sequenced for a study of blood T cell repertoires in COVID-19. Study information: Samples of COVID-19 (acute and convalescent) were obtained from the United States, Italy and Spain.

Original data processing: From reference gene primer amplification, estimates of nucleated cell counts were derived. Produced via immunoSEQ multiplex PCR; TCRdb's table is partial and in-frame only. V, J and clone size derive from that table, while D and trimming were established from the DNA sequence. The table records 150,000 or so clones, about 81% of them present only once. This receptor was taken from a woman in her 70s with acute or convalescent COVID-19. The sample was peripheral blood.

This CDR3 is CASSPSLGRETQYF. The CDR3 nucleotides read TGTGCCAGCAGCCCGTCACTAGGGCGAGAGACCCAGTACTTC. J is TRBJ2-5 and V is TRBV3-1 (or the pseudogene TRBV3-2), with TRBD2 as a possible D gene (5 bases). Deletions cut 4 bases from V and 4 bases from J, with 13 bases between. The V gene's germline CDR1 is LGHDT and CDR2 YNNKEL (reference sequence). The CDR3 runs to 14 residues.